The present T cell receptor (beta chain) was sequenced within a study of CD8 T cells in Susac syndrome. Per the germline V gene, CDR1 is KGHDR and CDR2 is SFDVKD. Deletions cut 3 bases from V and 0 bases from J, with 4 bases between. This CDR3 comprises 13 residues. 0.5 to 1 ug RNA was reverse transcribed with random hexamers. Coverage of TCR beta CDR3 amplification by immunoSEQ multiplex PCR extended to 54 Vbeta and 13 Jbeta. TCRdb re-called the immunoSEQ multiplex PCR reads with MiXCR, one entry per CDR3 protein. The sample lists some 200,000 distinct CDR3 sequences, nearly 97% occurring once. From blood CD8+ and CD4+ T cells, the TCR beta chain was sequenced. The multiple sclerosis controls were treatment-naive patients affected by stable or active relapsing-remitting disease.

The sample comprised CD4+ T cells from PBMCs. This receptor was obtained from a human donor with multiple sclerosis. The gene calls are TRBV24-1 and TRBJ2-5; D ambiguous. The CDR3, as DNA: TGTGCCACCAGTGATGGACACCAAGAGACCCAGTACTTC. Amino acids: CATSDGHQETQYF.